Below, 16 T cell receptor beta chains from the same sample are listed, as sequenced in a study of cytomegalovirus exposure and HLA in healthy donors. PCR amplification relied on 60 Vbeta primers (plus 13 Jbeta primers). Only in-frame clones appear in the TCRdb table, and some are missing; sequencing was by immunoSEQ multiplex PCR. The sample holds approximately 90,000 clones, roughly three quarters seen once. What was sequenced was PBMCs. Receptors originate from a man younger than 40 in good health and CMV-seronegative.

The DNA for the CDR3 is TGTGCCAGCAGAGATGACAGGTTTAATGAAAAACTGTTTTTT. The encoded protein is CASRDDRFNEKLFF. The rearrangement joins TRBV2 to TRBJ1-4; a weak D match, TRBD1 (6 bases). This CDR3 comprises 14 residues. Trimming stripped 6 bases from V and 4 bases from J, with 12 bases between. In germline, CDR1 is SNHLY, CDR2 FYNNEI.

This clone was detected a few times. V is TRBV7-2 and J is TRBJ2-1; 11 positions match TRBD2. The CDR3 is made up of 16 amino acids. Germline V gene lookup returns CDR1 SGHTA and CDR2 FQGNSA. V lost 3 bases and J lost 4; bases outside the gene matches: 5. The DNA of the CDR3 is TGTGCCAGCAGCTTCGAACTAGCGGGAGCATACAATGAGCAGTTCTTC. Protein sequence: CASSFELAGAYNEQFF.

This chain uses TRBV19 with TRBJ1-1; D call uncertain. CDR3 length: 13 amino acids. The V gene's germline CDR1 is LNHDA and CDR2 SQIVND (reference sequence). Trimming stripped 0 bases from V and 7 bases from J, with 9 bases between. CDR3 in amino acids: CASSIERSLEAFF. The CDR3 DNA reads TGTGCCAGTAGTATAGAACGGTCCCTTGAAGCTTTCTTT.

The chain is built from TRBV27 and TRBJ1-3; D may be TRBD1 (5 bases). The CDR3 totals 17 residues. Germline loops: CDR1 MNHEY, CDR2 SMNVEV (reference sequence). Trimming took off 0 bases at V and 0 bases at J, with 12 bases between the two ends. The CDR3 loop reads CASSLSKDNYSGNTIYF. The CDR3 coding sequence is TGTGCCAGCAGTTTATCGAAGGACAACTACTCTGGAAACACCATATATTTT.

The genes are TRBV30 and TRBJ1-1; 7 positions match TRBD1. CDR3 size: 13 residues. The germline CDR1 and CDR2 sequences are GTSNPN and SVGIG (reference sequence). With 3 bases clipped from V and 0 bases from J, the junction kept 1 base outside the gene matches. CDR3 nucleotides: TGTGCCTGGAGGGGACAGATGAACACTGAAGCTTTCTTT. Translated: CAWRGQMNTEAFF.

The rearrangement links TRBV9 to TRBJ2-1, with 7 positions matching TRBD2. V gave up 2 bases and J gave up 0 bases; unmatched junction bases: 2. CDR3 size: 15 residues. Germline V gene sequence: CDR1 SGDLS, CDR2 YYNGEE. DNA of the CDR3: TGTGCCAGCAGCGTTAGCGGGTCCTCCTACAATGAGCAGTTCTTC. It yields the protein CASSVSGSSYNEQFF.

The rearrangement uses TRBV5-1 and TRBJ2-1, with TRBD1 as a possible D gene (6 bases). The CDR3 is 15 amino acids. Germline lookup yields CDR1 SGHRS and CDR2 YFSETQ. V shed 0 bases and J shed 4 bases, with 11 bases lying between them. DNA for the CDR3: TGCGCCAGCAGCTTGGGTTGGGGGCTTTACAATGAGCAGTTCTTC. It encodes CASSLGWGLYNEQFF.

The rearrangement joins TRBV18 to TRBJ2-5; 8 bases agree with TRBD1. The ends lost 4 bases at V and 0 bases at J; junction bases unmatched: 4. The germline gives CDR1 KGHSH, CDR2 LQKENI. The CDR3 has 15 residues. The CDR3 sequence is CASSRTGSYQETQYF. DNA for the CDR3: TGTGCCAGCTCACGGACAGGGTCCTACCAAGAGACCCAGTACTTC.

In this sample, this clone turned up a few times. This sequence joins TRBV5-4 and TRBJ2-5; TRBD1 agrees at 8 bases. The CDR3 runs 14 residues. The trim removed 4 bases at V and 4 bases at J, leaving 6 bases unmatched. Per the germline V gene, CDR1 is SGHNT and CDR2 is YYREEE (reference sequence). CDR3 coding DNA: TGTGCCAGCAGCGTCCAGGGGGCCGTAGAGACCCAGTACTTC. This codes for CASSVQGAVETQYF.

The chain employs TRBV7-9 and TRBJ2-7; 9 bases agree with TRBD1. Unmatched junction bases numbered 10, after V lost 5 bases and J lost 5 bases. The CDR3 covers 15 residues. In germline, CDR1 is SEHNR, CDR2 FQNEAQ (reference sequence). The CDR3 region has the DNA TGTGCCAGCAGCGACCAGGGACAGGGAGGGGACGAGCAGTACTTC. Its translation is CASSDQGQGGDEQYF.

This clone came up a few times. V gene TRBV30 combines with J gene TRBJ2-2; the D gene is possibly TRBD1 (6 bases). In germline, CDR1 is GTSNPN, CDR2 SVGIG (reference sequence). Trimming removed 4 bases from V and 0 bases from J, with 15 bases in between. The CDR3 runs to 16 residues. The CDR3 DNA reads TGTGCCTGGAATAAAATGCGACAGGCGAACACCGGGGAGCTGTTTTTT. This sequence encodes CAWNKMRQANTGELFF.

V usage is TRBV28 and J usage is TRBJ2-3, with 9 bases identical to TRBD2. The CDR3 sequence is 16 residues long. After removal of 2 bases from V and 3 bases from J, the junction contained 6 bases not matched to a gene. CDR1 MDHEN and CDR2 SYDVKM come from the germline V gene. The CDR3 DNA is TGTGCCAGCAGTTTAGGGCCTAGCGGGGAGACAGATACGCAGTATTTT. Protein sequence: CASSLGPSGETDTQYF.

This clone turned up a few times. The V gene is TRBV18, the J gene TRBJ2-1; 9 nucleotides match TRBD2. V lost 4 bases, J lost 2 bases, and 12 bases stayed unmatched. The V gene's germline CDR1 is KGHSH and CDR2 LQKENI. The CDR3 runs to 18 residues. CDR3 coding DNA: TGTGCCAGCTCACAAGGTTATAGCGGGAGATCGCCCTACAATGAGCAGTTCTTC. Encoded protein: CASSQGYSGRSPYNEQFF.

The rearrangement uses TRBV5-1 and TRBJ1-1; 9 nucleotides agree with TRBD1. CDR3 size: 16 residues. CDR1 is SGHRS and CDR2 is YFSETQ in the germline V gene. With 4 bases clipped from V and 6 bases from J, the junction kept 13 bases outside the gene matches. Here the CDR3 reads CASSKGQGYGLAEAFF. CDR3 nucleotide sequence: TGCGCCAGCAGCAAGGGACAGGGATATGGATTAGCTGAAGCTTTCTTT.

V usage is TRBV4-3 and J usage is TRBJ1-4; TRBD1 matches at 8 bases. The CDR3 runs to 19 residues. With 0 bases clipped from V and 7 bases from J, the junction kept 16 bases outside the gene matches. The germline V gene encodes CDR1 LGHNA and CDR2 YSLEER. In DNA, the CDR3 is TGCGCCAGCAGCCAAGATTGGGAGACAGGGGCGTTTTCGTCTGAAAAACTGTTTTTT. Its translation is CASSQDWETGAFSSEKLFF.

Written as DNA, the CDR3 is TGTGCCAGCAGTTCCTCGGACAGGGCAAATTACTACGAGCAGTACTTC. It translates to CASSSSDRANYYEQYF. V usage is TRBV6-6 and J usage is TRBJ2-7, with TRBD1 matching 8 bases. In germline, CDR1 is MNHNY, CDR2 SVGAGI (reference sequence). The length of the CDR3 is 16 residues. Trimming removed 4 bases from V and 3 bases from J; junction bases left unmatched: 11.